The 20 T cell receptor beta chains below all came from one sample that was sequenced in a study of T cell repertoires in cytomegalovirus infection. A single record per CDR3 protein comes from TCRdb applying MiXCR to the reads. The repertoire holds approximately 750,000 distinct CDR3 sequences, with less than 40% as singletons. Sequencing was done on a sample of PBMCs. The receptor set was obtained from a human donor in good health (CMV status not recorded). Some clones in this sample may be carry-over from other donors' samples.

The sample holds a few counts of this clonotype. The CDR3 nucleotides read TGTGCCAGCAGTCGGGACAGTTCAGATACGCAGTATTTT. This gives the protein CASSRDSSDTQYF. This rearrangement joins TRBV12-3 or TRBV12-4 to TRBJ2-3, with 7 bases identical to TRBD1. J lost 4 bases, V lost 5 bases, and 3 bases had no gene match. The CDR3 contains 13 residues.

The chain employs TRBV7-9 and TRBJ1-6, with a possible D match to TRBD1 (5 bases). Germline values: CDR1 SEHNR, CDR2 FQNEAQ (reference sequence). Trimming cost V 4 bases and J 6 bases, with 13 bases left between them. This CDR3 contains 15 residues. The CDR3 loop is CASSSPDRVNSPLHF. In DNA form, the CDR3 reads TGTGCCAGCAGCTCCCCCGACAGAGTTAATTCACCCCTCCACTTT.

There are many counts of this clonotype. This rearrangement joins TRBV7-2 to TRBJ2-7, with D tentatively TRBD1 (6 bases). This CDR3 region has 15 residues. Deletions cut 1 base from V and 3 bases from J, with 13 bases between. Per the germline V gene, CDR1 is SGHTA and CDR2 is FQGNSA. CDR3 in DNA: TGTGCCAGCAGCTTAGGTGCCAAACAGGGCTACGAGCAGTACTTC. It yields the protein CASSLGAKQGYEQYF.

This clonotype was detected many times. The CDR3 loop is CASSLASGQPQHF. The CDR3 bases are TGTGCCAGCAGCTTAGCGAGTGGGCAGCCCCAGCATTTT. This chain links TRBV7-6 with TRBJ1-5; D is uncertain. V lost 0 bases to trimming and J lost 7 bases, with 7 bases between them. The CDR3 runs to 13 residues. The V gene's germline CDR1 is SGHVS and CDR2 FNYEAQ.

The rearrangement links TRBV24-1 to TRBJ2-7, with TRBD2 matching 10 bases. CDR3 size: 14 residues. J gave up 5 bases and V 10 bases, and 10 bases lay outside the gene matches. Germline V lookup: CDR1 KGHDR, CDR2 SFDVKD. CDR3 in amino acids: CATSYSGRSHEQYF. Here the CDR3 DNA reads TGTGCCACTTCTTATAGCGGGAGGTCTCACGAGCAGTACTTC.

The chain carries TRBV19 and TRBJ2-6; tentative D call: TRBD1 (6 bases). The CDR3 contains 19 residues. The germline CDR1 and CDR2 sequences are LNHDA and SQIVND (reference sequence). V lost 6 bases and J lost 0, with 21 bases in between. The CDR3 is CASSPRGILEISGANVLTF. The CDR3 nucleotides read TGTGCCAGTAGCCCGAGGGGGATTTTGGAGATCTCTGGGGCCAACGTCCTGACTTTC.

This clonotype has ten or more counts. This sequence joins TRBV7-2 and TRBJ1-1; the D gene is possibly TRBD1 (6 bases). The CDR3 is 16 residues long. V was trimmed by 1 base and J by 1 base, leaving 13 bases between them. Per the germline V gene, CDR1 is SGHTA and CDR2 is FQGNSA. The CDR3 is CASSLGLQGSNTEAFF. CDR3 coding DNA: TGTGCCAGCAGCTTAGGCCTACAGGGATCGAACACTGAAGCTTTCTTT.

The V call is TRBV24-1, the J call TRBJ2-3; TRBD2 is a possible D gene (6 bases). The V and J ends lost 5 bases and 1 base respectively, with 27 bases between them. CDR3 length equals 20 residues. The V gene's germline CDR1 is KGHDR and CDR2 SFDVKD. CDR3 loop: CATSALGGKSESGRTDTQYF. The CDR3 DNA follows: TGTGCCACCAGTGCCCTGGGCGGGAAGTCGGAGAGCGGGCGCACAGATACGCAGTATTTT.

The J gene is TRBJ2-1, the V gene TRBV29-1, with D possibly matching TRBD2 (6 bases). V lost 7 bases and J 0 bases, leaving 13 bases between the germline ends. CDR3 size: 14 residues. Germline V CDR1 and CDR2: SQVTM, ANQGSEA. The CDR3 protein is CSARDFLSYNEQFF. In DNA form, the CDR3 reads TGCAGCGCCCGGGACTTCCTCTCCTACAATGAGCAGTTCTTC.

A few counts support this clonotype. This chain links TRBV7-6 with TRBJ1-6; perhaps TRBD1 as D (6 bases). The CDR3 loop spans 15 amino acids. Germline V gives CDR1 SGHVS, CDR2 FNYEAQ. V shed 5 bases and J shed 11 bases, with 19 bases lying between them. The DNA for the CDR3 is TGTGCCAGCAGCCCCCAAGCAGGGCAGGGGACACCCCTCCACTTT. Translated: CASSPQAGQGTPLHF.

The rearrangement links TRBV5-1 to TRBJ2-1; maybe TRBD1 (6 bases). With 4 bases removed from V and 6 bases from J, the gap between germline ends came to 11 bases. The germline gives CDR1 SGHRS, CDR2 YFSETQ. The CDR3 sequence is 13 residues long. The CDR3, as DNA: TGCGCCAGCAGCCCTTCAGGGGCCAATGAGCAGTTCTTC. Translated: CASSPSGANEQFF.

The J gene is TRBJ1-5, the V gene TRBV6-1; possibly TRBD1 for D (6 bases). V was shortened by 1 base and J by 9 bases, with 16 bases between the two germline ends. The CDR3 sequence is 15 residues long. The germline CDR1 and CDR2 sequences are MNHNS and SASEGT. Here the CDR3 reads CASSEVMEGGRPQHF. In nucleotides, the CDR3 is TGTGCCAGCAGTGAAGTGATGGAGGGGGGGCGGCCCCAGCATTTT.

This clonotype appeared many times. J is TRBJ1-5 and V is TRBV14, with unresolved D. This CDR3 has 13 amino acids. Germline V gives CDR1 SGHDN, CDR2 FVKESK. The germline V and J ends were trimmed by 3 bases and 5 bases, with 8 bases remaining between them. The CDR3 region has the DNA TGTGCCAGCAGCCAGGACGGTTATCAGCCCCAGCATTTT. Amino acid sequence: CASSQDGYQPQHF.

This clonotype was detected a few times. The V call is TRBV12-3 or TRBV12-4, the J call TRBJ1-1; no firm D call. This CDR3 contains 13 residues. The V gene lost 6 bases and the J gene lost 5 bases, with 13 bases spanning the gap. The DNA of the CDR3 is TGTGCCAGCAGGGCTTCGGCGGAAACTGAAGCTTTCTTT. Translation gives CASRASAETEAFF.

The CDR3 is CASSDDNEQFF. In DNA, the CDR3 is TGTGCCAGCAGCGATGACAATGAGCAGTTCTTC. The chain recombines TRBV28 with TRBJ2-1; D ambiguous. CDR1 and CDR2 from the germline V gene are MDHEN and SYDVKM. With 6 bases removed from V and 5 bases from J, the gap between germline ends came to 5 bases. This CDR3 has 11 amino acids.

This clonotype was seen a handful of times. CDR3 DNA: TGTGCCAGCAGTTTCCGGCTCGAGCAGTACTTC. Translation gives CASSFRLEQYF. The genes are TRBV12-3 or TRBV12-4 and TRBJ2-7; D is ambiguous. The CDR3 has 11 residues. V was shortened by 3 bases and J by 6 bases, with 6 bases between the two germline ends.

J is TRBJ1-5 and V is TRBV2; D not certain. V gave up 6 bases and J gave up 0 bases, with 12 bases separating them. CDR1 and CDR2 (germline): SNHLY, FYNNEI. This CDR3 has 15 amino acids. This chain's CDR3 is CASRAGRNSNQPQHF. The CDR3 DNA follows: TGTGCCAGCAGGGCGGGCCGCAATAGCAATCAGCCCCAGCATTTT.

This clonotype was detected ten times or more. This rearrangement joins TRBV7-2 to TRBJ2-1; D remains unclear. CDR3 length equals 13 residues. Germline lookup yields CDR1 SGHTA and CDR2 FQGNSA. V lost 1 base, J lost 3 bases, and 4 bases lay in between. The DNA of the CDR3 is TGTGCCAGCAGCTTAGGGATCTACAATGAGCAGTTCTTC. Residues: CASSLGIYNEQFF.

This clonotype was recorded many times. This chain uses TRBV7-8 with TRBJ1-5; no definite D call. Trimming stripped 5 bases from V and 3 bases from J, with 17 bases between. This CDR3 is built from 16 residues. Germline values: CDR1 SGHVS, CDR2 FQNEAQ. The CDR3 sequence: CASSALQGIYNQPQHF. The CDR3 bases are TGTGCCAGCAGCGCTCTCCAAGGGATATACAATCAGCCCCAGCATTTT.

J is TRBJ2-7 and V is TRBV6-5; D is perhaps TRBD1 (6 bases). Looked up from germline, CDR1 is MNHEY and CDR2 is SVGAGI. This CDR3 has 16 residues. The V end was cut by 2 bases, the J end by 5 bases, with 19 bases between. CDR3: CASSYGQGLTAHEQYF. CDR3 nucleotides: TGTGCCAGCAGTTACGGTCAGGGGTTAACGGCCCACGAGCAGTACTTC.